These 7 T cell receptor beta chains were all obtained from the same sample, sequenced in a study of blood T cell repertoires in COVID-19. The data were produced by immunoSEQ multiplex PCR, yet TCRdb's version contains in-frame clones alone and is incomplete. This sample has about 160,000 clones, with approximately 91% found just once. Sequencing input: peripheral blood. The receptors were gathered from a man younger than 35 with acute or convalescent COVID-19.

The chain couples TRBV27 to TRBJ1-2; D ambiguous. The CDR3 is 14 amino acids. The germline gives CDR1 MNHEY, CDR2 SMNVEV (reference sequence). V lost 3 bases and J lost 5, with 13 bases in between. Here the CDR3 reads CASSLVPRGYGYTF. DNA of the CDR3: TGTGCCAGCAGTTTGGTCCCGAGAGGGTATGGCTACACCTTC.

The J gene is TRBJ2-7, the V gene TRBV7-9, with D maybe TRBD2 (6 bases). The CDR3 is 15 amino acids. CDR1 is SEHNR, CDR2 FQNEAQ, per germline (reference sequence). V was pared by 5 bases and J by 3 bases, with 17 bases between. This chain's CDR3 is CASSLTGTSSYEQYF. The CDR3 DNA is TGTGCCAGCAGCCTCACCGGGACTTCGAGCTACGAGCAGTACTTC.

DNA of the CDR3: TGCGCCAGCAGCTTGGGGCCAGGGGGAGATGAAAAACTGTTTTTT. Protein sequence: CASSLGPGGDEKLFF. The rearrangement uses TRBV5-1 and TRBJ1-4; 7 bases map to TRBD1. The ends lost 0 bases at V and 6 bases at J; junction bases unmatched: 5. The germline V gene has CDR1 SGHRS and CDR2 YFSETQ. The CDR3 runs to 15 residues.

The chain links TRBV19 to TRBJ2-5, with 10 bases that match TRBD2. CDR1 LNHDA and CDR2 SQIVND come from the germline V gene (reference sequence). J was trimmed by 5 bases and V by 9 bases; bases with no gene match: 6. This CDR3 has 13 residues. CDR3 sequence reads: CASKREGRETQYF. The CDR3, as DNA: TGTGCCAGCAAGCGGGAGGGCAGGGAGACCCAGTACTTC.

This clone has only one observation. The CDR3 loop is CASSQVTDSRTEAFF. CDR3 DNA sequence: TGCGCCAGCAGCCAAGTCACAGATTCACGTACTGAAGCTTTCTTT. The J gene is TRBJ1-1, the V gene TRBV4-1, with D uncertain. The length of the CDR3 is 15 residues. Germline V gives CDR1 MGHRA, CDR2 YSYEKL. The ends were cut back, 1 base at V and 5 bases at J, with 14 bases in the middle.

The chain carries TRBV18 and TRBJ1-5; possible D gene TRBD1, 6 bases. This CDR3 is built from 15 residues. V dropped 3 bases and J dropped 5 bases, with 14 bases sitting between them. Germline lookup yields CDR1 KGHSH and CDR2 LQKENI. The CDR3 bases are TGTGCCAGCTCACCCAGGGGACCGGTGGATCAGCCCCAGCATTTT. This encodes CASSPRGPVDQPQHF.

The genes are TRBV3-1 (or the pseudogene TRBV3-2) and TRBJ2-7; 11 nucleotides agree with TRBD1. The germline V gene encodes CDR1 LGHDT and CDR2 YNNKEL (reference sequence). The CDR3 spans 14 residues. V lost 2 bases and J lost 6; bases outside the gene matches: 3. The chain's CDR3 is CASSQPGTGGEQYF. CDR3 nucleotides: TGTGCCAGCAGCCAACCCGGGACAGGGGGCGAGCAGTACTTC.